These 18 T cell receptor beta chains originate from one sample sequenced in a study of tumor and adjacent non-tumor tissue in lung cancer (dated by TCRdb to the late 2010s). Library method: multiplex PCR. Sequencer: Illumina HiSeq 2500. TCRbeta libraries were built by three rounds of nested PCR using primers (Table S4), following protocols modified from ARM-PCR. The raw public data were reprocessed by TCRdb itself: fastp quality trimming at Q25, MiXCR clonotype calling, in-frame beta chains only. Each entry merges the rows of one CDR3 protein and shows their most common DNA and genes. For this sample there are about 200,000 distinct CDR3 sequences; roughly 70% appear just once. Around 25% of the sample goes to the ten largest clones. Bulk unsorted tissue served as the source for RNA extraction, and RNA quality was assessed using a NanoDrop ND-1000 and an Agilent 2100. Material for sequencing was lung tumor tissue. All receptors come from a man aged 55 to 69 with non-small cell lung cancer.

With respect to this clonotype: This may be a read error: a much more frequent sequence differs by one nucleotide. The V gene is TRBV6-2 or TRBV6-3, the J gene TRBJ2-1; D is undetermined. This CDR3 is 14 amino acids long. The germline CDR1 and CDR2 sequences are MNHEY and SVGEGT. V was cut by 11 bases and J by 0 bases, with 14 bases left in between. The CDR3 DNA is TGTGCCGCAATTAGGGCCTTCTCCTACAATGAGCAGTTCTTC. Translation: CAAIRAFSYNEQFF.

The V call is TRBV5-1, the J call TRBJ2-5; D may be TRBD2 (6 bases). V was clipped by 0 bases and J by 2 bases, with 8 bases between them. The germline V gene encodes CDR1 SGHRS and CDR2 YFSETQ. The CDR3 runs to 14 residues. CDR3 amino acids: CASSLGSGQETQYF. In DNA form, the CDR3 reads TGCGCCAGCAGCTTGGGTAGCGGACAAGAGACCCAGTACTTC.

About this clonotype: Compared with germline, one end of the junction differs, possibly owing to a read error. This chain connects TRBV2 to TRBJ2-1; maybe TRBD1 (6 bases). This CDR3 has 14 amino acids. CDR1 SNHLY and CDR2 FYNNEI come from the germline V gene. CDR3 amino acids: CGSSEGRGYNEQFF. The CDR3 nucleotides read TGTGGCAGCAGTGAAGGCAGGGGCTACAATGAGCAGTTCTTC.

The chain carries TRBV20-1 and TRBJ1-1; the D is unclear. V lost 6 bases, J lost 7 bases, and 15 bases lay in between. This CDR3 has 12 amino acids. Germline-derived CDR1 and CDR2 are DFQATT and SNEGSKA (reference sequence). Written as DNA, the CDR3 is TGCAGTGCCTTAGACATGGAGAGTGAAGCTTTCTTT. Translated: CSALDMESEAFF.

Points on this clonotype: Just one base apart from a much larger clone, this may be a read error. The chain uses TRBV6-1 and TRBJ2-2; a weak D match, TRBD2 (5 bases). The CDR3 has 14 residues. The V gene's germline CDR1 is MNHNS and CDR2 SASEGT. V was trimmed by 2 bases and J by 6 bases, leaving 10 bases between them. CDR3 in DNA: TGTGCCAGCAGTGAATCAACGGGGTCCGGGGAGCTGTTTTTT. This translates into CASSESTGSGELFF.

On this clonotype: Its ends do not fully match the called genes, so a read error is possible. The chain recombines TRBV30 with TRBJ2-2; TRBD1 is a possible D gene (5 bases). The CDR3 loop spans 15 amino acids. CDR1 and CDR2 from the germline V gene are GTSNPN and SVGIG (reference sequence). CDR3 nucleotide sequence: TGTGTCTGGACCCATCTTGACAGGAACACCGGGGAGCTGTTTTTT. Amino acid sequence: CVWTHLDRNTGELFF. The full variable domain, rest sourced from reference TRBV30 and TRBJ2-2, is SQTIHQWPATLVQPVGSPLSLECTVEGTSNPNLYWYRQAAGRGLQLLFYSVGIGQISSEVPQNLSASRPQDRQFILSSKKLLLSDSGFYLCVWTHLDRNTGELFFGEGSRLTVL.

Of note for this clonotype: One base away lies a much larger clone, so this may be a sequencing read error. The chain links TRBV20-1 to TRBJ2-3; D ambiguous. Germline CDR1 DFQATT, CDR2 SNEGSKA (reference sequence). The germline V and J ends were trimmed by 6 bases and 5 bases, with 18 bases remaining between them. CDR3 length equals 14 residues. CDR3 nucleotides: TGCAGTGCCCCGGAGAACCCTGGAAGAGATACGCAGTATTTT. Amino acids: CSAPENPGRDTQYF.

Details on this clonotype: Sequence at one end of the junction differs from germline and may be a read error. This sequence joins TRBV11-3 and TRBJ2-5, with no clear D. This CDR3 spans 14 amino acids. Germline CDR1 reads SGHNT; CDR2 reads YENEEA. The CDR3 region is CASSSRRNQETPYF. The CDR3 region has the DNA TGTGCCAGTAGCTCTCGAAGGAATCAAGAGACCCCATACTTC.

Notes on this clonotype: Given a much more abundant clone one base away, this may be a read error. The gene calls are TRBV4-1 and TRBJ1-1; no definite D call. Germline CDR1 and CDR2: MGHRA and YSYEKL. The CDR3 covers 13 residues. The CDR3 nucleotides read TGTGCCAGCAGCCATGGGATGAACACTGAAGCTTTCTTT. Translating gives CASSHGMNTEAFF.

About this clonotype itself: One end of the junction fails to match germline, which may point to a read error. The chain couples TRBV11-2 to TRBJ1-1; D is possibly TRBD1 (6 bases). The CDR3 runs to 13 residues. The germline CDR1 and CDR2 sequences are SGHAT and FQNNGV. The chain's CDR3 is CVSSPQGFAEVFF. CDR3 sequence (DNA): TGTGTCAGCAGCCCTCAGGGGTTCGCTGAAGTTTTCTTT.

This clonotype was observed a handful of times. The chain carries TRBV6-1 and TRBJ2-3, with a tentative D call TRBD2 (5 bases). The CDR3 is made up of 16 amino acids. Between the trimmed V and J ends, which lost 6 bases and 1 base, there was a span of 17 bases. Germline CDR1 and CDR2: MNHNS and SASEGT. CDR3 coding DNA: TGTGCCAGCAGGACAAGGGCGGTCGGGGGCACAGATACGCAGTATTTT. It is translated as CASRTRAVGGTDTQYF.

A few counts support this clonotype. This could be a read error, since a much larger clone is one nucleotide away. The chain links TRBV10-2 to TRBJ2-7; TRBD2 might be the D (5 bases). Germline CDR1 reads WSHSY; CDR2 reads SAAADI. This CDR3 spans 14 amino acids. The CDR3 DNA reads TGCACCAGCGGTTCGTTGGAGAGCTCCTACGAGCAGTACTTC. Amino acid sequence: CTSGSLESSYEQYF.

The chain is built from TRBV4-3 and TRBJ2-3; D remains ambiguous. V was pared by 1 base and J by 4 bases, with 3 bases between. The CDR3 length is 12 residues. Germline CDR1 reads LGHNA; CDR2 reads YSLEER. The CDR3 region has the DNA TGCGCCAGCAGCCAAGCCGCAGATACGCAGTATTTT. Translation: CASSQAADTQYF.

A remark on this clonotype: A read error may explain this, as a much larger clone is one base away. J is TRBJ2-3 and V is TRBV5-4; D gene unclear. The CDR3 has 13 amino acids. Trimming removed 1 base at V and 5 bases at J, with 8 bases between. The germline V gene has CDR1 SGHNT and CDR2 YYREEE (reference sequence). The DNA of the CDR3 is TGTGCCAGCAGCTTGCCCGGCGTAGATACGCAGTATTTT. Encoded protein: CASSLPGVDTQYF.

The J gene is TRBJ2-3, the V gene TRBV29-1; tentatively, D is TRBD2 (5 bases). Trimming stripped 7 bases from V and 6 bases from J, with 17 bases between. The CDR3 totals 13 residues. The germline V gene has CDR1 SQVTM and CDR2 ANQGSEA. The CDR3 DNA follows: TGCAGCGCCGAACCTAGCTGTCATGATACGCAGTATTTT. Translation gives CSAEPSCHDTQYF.

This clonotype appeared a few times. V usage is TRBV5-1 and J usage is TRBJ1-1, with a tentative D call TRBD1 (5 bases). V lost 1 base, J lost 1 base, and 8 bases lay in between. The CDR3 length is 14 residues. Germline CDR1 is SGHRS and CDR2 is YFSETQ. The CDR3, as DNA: TGCGCCAGCAGCTTGACCGGACAGAACACTGAAGCTTTCTTT. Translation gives CASSLTGQNTEAFF.

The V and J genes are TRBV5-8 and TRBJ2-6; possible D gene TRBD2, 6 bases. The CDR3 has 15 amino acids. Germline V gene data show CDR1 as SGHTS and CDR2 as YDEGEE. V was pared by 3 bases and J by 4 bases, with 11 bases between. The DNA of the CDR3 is TGTGCCAGCAGCTCGGAGGGGTACGGGGCCAACGTCCTGACTTTC. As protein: CASSSEGYGANVLTF.

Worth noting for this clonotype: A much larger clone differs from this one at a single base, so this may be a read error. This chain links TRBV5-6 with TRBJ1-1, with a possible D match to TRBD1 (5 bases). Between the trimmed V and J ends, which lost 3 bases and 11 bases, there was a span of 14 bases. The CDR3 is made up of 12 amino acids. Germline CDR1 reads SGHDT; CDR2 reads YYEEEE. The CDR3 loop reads CASSSDRDLAFF. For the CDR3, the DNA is TGTGCCAGCAGCTCCGACCGGGACCTGGCTTTCTTT.